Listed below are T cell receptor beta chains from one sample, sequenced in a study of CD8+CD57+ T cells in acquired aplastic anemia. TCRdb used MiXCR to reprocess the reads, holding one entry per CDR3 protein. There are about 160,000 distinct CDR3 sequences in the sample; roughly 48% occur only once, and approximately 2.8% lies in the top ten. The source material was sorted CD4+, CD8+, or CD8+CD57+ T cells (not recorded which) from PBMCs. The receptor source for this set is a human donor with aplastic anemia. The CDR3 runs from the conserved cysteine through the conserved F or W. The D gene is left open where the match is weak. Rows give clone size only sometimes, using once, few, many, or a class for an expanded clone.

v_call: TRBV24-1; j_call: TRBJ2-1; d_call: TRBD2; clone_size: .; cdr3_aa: CATSDFGAGDEQFF; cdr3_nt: TGTGCCACCAGTGATTTTGGAGCGGGGGATGAGCAGTTCTTC
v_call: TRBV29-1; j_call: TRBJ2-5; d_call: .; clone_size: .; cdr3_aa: CSVVRGANQYF; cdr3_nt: TGCAGCGTTGTACGGGGGGCCAACCAGTACTTC
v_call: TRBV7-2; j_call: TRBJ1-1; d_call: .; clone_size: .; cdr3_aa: CASSLAGPEAFF; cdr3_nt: TGTGCCAGCAGCTTAGCAGGTCCTGAAGCTTTCTTT
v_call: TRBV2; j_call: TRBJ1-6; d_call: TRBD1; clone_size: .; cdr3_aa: CASSQQGADSPLHF; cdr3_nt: TGTGCCAGCAGTCAACAGGGGGCTGATTCACCCCTCCACTTT
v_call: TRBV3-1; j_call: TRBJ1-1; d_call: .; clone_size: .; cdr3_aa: CASLNVGGEAFF; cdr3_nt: TGTGCCAGCCTCAACGTGGGAGGAGAAGCTTTCTTT
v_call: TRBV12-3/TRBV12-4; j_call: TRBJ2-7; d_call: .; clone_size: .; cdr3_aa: CASWDGYEQYF; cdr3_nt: TGTGCCAGCTGGGACGGCTACGAGCAGTACTTC
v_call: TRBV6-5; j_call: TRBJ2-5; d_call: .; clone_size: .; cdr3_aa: CASSYGGAVETQYF; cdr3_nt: TGTGCCAGCAGTTATGGTGGGGCTGTAGAGACCCAGTACTTC
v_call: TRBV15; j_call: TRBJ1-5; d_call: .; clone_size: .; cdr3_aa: CATSREFGGLQHF; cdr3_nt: TGTGCCACCAGCAGAGAGTTCGGAGGATTACAGCATTTT
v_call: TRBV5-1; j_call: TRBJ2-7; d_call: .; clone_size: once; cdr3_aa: CASSRQQQYF; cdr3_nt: TGCGCCAGCAGCAGACAACAGCAGTACTTC
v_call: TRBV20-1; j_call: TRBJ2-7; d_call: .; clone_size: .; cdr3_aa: CSASLPGGTYEQYF; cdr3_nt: TGCAGTGCTAGTTTACCGGGTGGCACCTACGAGCAGTACTTC
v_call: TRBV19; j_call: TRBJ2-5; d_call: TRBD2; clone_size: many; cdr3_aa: CASRRLAGQETQYF; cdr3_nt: TGTGCCAGTAGGCGACTAGCGGGCCAAGAGACCCAGTACTTC
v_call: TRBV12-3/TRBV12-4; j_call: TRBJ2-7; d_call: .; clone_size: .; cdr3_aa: CASSINRDTYEQYF; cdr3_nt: TGTGCCAGCAGTATAAACAGGGATACCTACGAGCAGTACTTC
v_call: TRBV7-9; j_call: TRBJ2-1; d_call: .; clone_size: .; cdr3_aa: CAGMGLEKNEQFF; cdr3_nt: TGTGCCGGAATGGGACTTGAAAAGAATGAGCAGTTCTTC
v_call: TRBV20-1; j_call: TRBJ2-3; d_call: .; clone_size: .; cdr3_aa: CSARQQGGTDTQYF; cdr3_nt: TGCAGTGCTAGACAGCAGGGCGGCACAGATACGCAGTATTTT
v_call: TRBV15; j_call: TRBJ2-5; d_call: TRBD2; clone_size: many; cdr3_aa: CATSWIAGETQYF; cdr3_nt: TGTGCCACCAGCTGGATAGCGGGAGAGACCCAGTACTTC
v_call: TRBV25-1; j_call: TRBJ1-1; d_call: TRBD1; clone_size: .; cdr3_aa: CASSTSGTGSTEAFF; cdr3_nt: TGTGCCAGCAGCACGTCCGGGACAGGGAGCACTGAAGCTTTCTTT
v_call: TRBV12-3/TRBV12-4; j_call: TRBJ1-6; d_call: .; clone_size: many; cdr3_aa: CASSYGESPLHF; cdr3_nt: TGTGCCAGCAGTTACGGGGAATCACCCCTCCACTTT
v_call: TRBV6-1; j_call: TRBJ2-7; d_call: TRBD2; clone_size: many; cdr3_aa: CASSRGLAGGLYEQYF; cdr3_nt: TGTGCCAGCAGTCGCGGACTAGCGGGAGGCCTCTACGAGCAGTACTTC
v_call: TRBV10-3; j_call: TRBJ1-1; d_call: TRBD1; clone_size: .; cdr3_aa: CAIRPGQGTTEAFF; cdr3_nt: TGTGCCATCAGGCCGGGACAGGGGACAACTGAAGCTTTCTTT
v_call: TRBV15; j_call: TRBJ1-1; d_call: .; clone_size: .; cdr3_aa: CATSRDQYRPSNTEAFF; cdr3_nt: TGTGCCACCAGCAGAGATCAGTACCGACCATCGAACACTGAAGCTTTCTTT
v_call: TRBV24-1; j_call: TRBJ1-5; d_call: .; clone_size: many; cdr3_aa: CATSARSGGPQHF; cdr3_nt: TGTGCCACCAGTGCGCGAAGCGGAGGCCCCCAGCATTTT
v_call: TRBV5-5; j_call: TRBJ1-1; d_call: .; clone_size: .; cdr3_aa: CASSLASYTEAFF; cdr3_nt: TGTGCCAGCAGCTTAGCTTCGTACACTGAAGCTTTCTTT
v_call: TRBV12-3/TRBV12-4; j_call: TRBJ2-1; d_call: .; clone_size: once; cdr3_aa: CASSSGTPTYNEQFF; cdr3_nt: TGTGCCAGCAGTTCCGGGACGCCTACCTACAATGAGCAGTTCTTC
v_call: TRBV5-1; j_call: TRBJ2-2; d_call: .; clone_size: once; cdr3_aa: CASKQENTGELFF; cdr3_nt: TGCGCCAGCAAACAGGAAAACACCGGGGAGCTGTTTTTT
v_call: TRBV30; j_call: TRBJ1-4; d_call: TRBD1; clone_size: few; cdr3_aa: CAWKRETGWGKLFF; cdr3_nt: TGTGCCTGGAAAAGGGAGACAGGGTGGGGAAAACTGTTTTTT
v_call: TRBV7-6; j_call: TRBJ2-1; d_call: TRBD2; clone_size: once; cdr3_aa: CASSSPSGGSSYNEQFF; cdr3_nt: TGTGCTAGCAGCTCACCCTCGGGGGGGAGCTCCTACAATGAGCAGTTCTTC
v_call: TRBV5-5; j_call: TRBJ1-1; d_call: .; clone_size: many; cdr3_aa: CASSLGSQNTEAFF; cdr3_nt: TGTGCCAGCAGCTTGGGGAGCCAGAACACTGAAGCTTTCTTT
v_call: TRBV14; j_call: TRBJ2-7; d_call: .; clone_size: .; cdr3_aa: CASSQSRASLYEQYF; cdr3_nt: TGTGCCAGCAGCCAATCTAGAGCGAGCCTCTACGAGCAGTACTTC
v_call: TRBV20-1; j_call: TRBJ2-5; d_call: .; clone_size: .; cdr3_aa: CSARVPGPQETQYF; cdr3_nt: TGCAGTGCTAGGGTTCCGGGGCCCCAAGAGACCCAGTACTTC
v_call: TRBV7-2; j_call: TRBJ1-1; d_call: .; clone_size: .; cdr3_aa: CASSLAGLLNTEAFF; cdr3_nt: TGTGCCAGCAGCTTAGCGGGACTTCTGAACACTGAAGCTTTCTTT
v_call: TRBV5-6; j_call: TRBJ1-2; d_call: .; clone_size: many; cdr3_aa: CASSLGERRFYGYTF; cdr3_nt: TGTGCCAGCAGCTTGGGGGAGAGGCGATTCTATGGCTACACCTTC
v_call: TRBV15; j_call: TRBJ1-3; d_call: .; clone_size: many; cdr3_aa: CATSRGLGNTIYF; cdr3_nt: TGTGCCACCAGCAGAGGGCTCGGAAACACCATATATTTT
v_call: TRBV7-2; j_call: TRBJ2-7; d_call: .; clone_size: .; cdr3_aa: CASSSQGGYEQYF; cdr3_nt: TGTGCCAGCAGTTCGCAGGGGGGCTACGAGCAGTACTTC
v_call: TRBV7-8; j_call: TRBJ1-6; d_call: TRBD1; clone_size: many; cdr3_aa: CASSTRTGSSYNSPLHF; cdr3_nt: TGTGCCAGCAGCACCCGGACAGGAAGCTCCTATAATTCACCCCTCCACTTT
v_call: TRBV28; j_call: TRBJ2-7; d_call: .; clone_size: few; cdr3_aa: CASRPITGSISYEQYF; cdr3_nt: TGTGCCAGCAGGCCTATTACAGGGTCTATCTCCTACGAGCAGTACTTC
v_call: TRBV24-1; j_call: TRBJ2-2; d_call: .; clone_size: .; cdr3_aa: CASSEEDSRATGELFF; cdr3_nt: TGTGCCAGCAGTGAAGAGGACAGTAGGGCAACCGGGGAGCTGTTTTTT
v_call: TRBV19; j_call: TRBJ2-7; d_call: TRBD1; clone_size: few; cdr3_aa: CASSPRQGPYEQYF; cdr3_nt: TGTGCCAGTAGTCCAAGACAGGGACCCTACGAGCAGTACTTC
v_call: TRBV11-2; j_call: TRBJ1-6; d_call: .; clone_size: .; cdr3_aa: CASSPPAFGVGNSPLHF; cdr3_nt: TGTGCCAGCAGCCCACCAGCGTTTGGGGTAGGGAATTCACCCCTCCACTTT
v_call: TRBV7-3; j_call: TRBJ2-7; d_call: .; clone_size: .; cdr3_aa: CASSLMTDTSSYEQYF; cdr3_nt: TGTGCCAGCAGCCTCATGACAGACACCTCATCCTACGAGCAGTACTTC